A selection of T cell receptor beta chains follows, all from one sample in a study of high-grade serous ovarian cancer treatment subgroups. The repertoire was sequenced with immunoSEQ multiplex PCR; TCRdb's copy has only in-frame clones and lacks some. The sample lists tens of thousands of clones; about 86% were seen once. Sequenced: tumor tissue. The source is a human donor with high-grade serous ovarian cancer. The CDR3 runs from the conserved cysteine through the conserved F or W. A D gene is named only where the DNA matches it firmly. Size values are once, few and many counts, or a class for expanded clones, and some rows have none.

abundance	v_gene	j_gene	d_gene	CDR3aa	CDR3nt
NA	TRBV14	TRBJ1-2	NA	CASSQEARGRGYGYTF	TGTGCCAGCAGCCAAGAAGCACGGGGTAGGGGCTATGGCTACACCTTC
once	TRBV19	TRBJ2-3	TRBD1	CASSNRHAGGPDTQYF	TGTGCCAGTAGTAATAGACACGCAGGGGGCCCAGATACGCAGTATTTT
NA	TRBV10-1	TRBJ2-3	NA	CASSLDLNMNTQYF	TGCGCCAGCAGTTTGGACTTAAATATGAATACGCAGTATTTT
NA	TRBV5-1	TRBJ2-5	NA	CASSLGGSLQETQYF	TGCGCCAGCAGCTTGGGAGGATCCCTCCAAGAGACCCAGTACTTC
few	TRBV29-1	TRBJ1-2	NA	CSAVRVGYTF	TGCAGCGCTGTCAGGGTTGGCTACACCTTC
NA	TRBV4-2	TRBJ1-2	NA	CASSPPQDYGYTF	TGTGCCAGCAGCCCCCCACAAGACTATGGCTACACCTTC
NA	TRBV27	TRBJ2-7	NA	CASTLTEYEQYF	TGTGCCAGCACCCTAACTGAGTACGAGCAGTACTTC
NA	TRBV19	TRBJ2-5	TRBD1	CASSIGGTGVMETQYF	TGTGCCAGTAGTATAGGAGGAACAGGGGTAATGGAGACCCAGTACTTC
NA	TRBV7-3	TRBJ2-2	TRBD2	CASSLGTNRNTGELFF	TGTGCCAGCAGCCTCGGGACTAACCGAAACACCGGGGAGCTGTTTTTT
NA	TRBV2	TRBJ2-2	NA	CASREKPGVGELFF	TGTGCCAGCAGGGAAAAACCAGGCGTCGGGGAGCTGTTTTTT
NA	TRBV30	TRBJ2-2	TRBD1	CAWDRGGTGELFF	TGTGCCTGGGACAGGGGGGGGACCGGGGAGCTGTTTTTT
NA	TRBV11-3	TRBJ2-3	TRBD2	CASRAGGSPSDTQYF	TGTGCCAGCAGAGCGGGGGGGAGCCCTTCAGATACGCAGTATTTT
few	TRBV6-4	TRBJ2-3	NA	CASSSQATDTQYF	TGTGCCAGCAGTAGCCAAGCCACAGATACGCAGTATTTT
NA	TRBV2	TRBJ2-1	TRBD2	CASSLSAGGYYNEQFF	TGTGCCAGCAGTCTTTCAGCGGGAGGGTACTACAATGAGCAGTTCTTC
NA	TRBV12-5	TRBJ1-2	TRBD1	CASGLVQTGGLYGYTF	TGTGCTAGTGGTTTGGTACAGACAGGGGGACTCTATGGCTACACCTTC
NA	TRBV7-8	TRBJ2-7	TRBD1	CASSPRGQAGNEQYF	TGTGCCAGCAGCCCACGGGGACAGGCGGGGAACGAGCAGTACTTC
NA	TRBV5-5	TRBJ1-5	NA	CASSFLGESNQPQHF	TGTGCCAGCAGCTTCTTGGGAGAAAGCAATCAGCCCCAGCATTTT
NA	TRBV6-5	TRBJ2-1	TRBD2	CATTTSGSYNEQFF	TGTGCCACCACGACTAGCGGTTCCTACAATGAGCAGTTCTTC
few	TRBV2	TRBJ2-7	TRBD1	CASSEAGQGDSYEQYF	TGTGCCAGCAGTGAAGCGGGACAGGGGGACTCCTACGAGCAGTACTTC
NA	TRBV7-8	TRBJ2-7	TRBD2	CASSLAAGLDYEQYF	TGTGCCAGCAGCTTAGCAGCGGGATTGGACTACGAGCAGTACTTC
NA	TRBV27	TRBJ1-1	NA	CASSLRAGGHTEAFF	TGTGCCAGCAGTTTAAGGGCTGGCGGGCACACTGAAGCTTTCTTT
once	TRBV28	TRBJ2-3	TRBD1	CASSAYRTGGIDTQYF	TGTGCCAGCAGTGCCTACAGGACAGGGGGGATAGATACGCAGTATTTT
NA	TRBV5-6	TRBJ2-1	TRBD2	CASGGGIPSYNEQFF	TGTGCCAGCGGGGGGGGGATCCCCTCCTACAATGAGCAGTTCTTC
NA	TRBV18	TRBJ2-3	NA	CASSPPGLILTSDTQYF	TGTGCCAGCTCACCCCCCGGACTTATCCTCACTTCAGATACGCAGTATTTT
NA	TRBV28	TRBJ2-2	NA	CASKKPTAANTGELFF	TGTGCCAGCAAAAAACCGACAGCCGCGAACACCGGGGAGCTGTTTTTT
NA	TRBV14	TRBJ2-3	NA	CASSPTGPLNTQYF	TGTGCCAGCAGTCCAACCGGGCCCCTGAATACGCAGTATTTT
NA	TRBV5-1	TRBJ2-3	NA	CASSPGDSTDTQYF	TGCGCCAGCAGCCCGGGAGACAGCACAGATACGCAGTATTTT
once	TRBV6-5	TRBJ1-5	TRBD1	CASIRQGGQPQHF	TGTGCCAGCATTAGACAGGGGGGACAGCCCCAGCATTTT
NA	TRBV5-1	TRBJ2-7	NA	CASSLGLSRGRYEQYF	TGCGCCAGCAGCTTGGGGTTAAGTCGGGGGCGATACGAGCAGTACTTC
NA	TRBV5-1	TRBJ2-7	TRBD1	CASSLDGTVYEQYF	TGCGCCAGCAGCTTGGACGGGACAGTTTACGAGCAGTACTTC
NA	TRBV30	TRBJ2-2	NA	CAWSVWDPRTGELFF	TGTGCCTGGAGTGTATGGGACCCCCGAACCGGGGAGCTGTTTTTT
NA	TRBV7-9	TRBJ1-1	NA	CASKAGGETEAFF	TGTGCCAGTAAGGCGGGGGGAGAGACTGAAGCTTTCTTT
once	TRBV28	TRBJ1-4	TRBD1	CASSYRGREKLFF	TGTGCCAGCAGTTACAGGGGCAGGGAAAAACTGTTTTTT
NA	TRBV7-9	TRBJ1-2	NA	CASSLDSFYGYTF	TGTGCCAGCAGCTTGGACAGCTTTTATGGCTACACCTTC
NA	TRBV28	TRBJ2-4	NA	CASSSWDGGAKNIQYF	TGTGCCAGCAGTTCATGGGACGGTGGAGCCAAAAACATTCAGTACTTC
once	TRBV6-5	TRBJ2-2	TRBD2	CASSGRASGELFF	TGTGCCAGTAGCGGGAGGGCCTCCGGGGAGCTGTTTTTT
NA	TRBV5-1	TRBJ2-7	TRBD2	CASSLAASGRAYEQYF	TGCGCCAGCAGCTTGGCCGCTAGCGGGAGGGCCTACGAGCAGTACTTC
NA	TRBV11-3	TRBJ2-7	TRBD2	CASSLGPAGTYEQYF	TGTGCCAGCAGCTTAGGCCCAGCGGGGACCTACGAGCAGTACTTC
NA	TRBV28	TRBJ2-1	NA	CASSFAQDNEQFF	TGTGCCAGCAGTTTTGCCCAGGACAATGAGCAGTTCTTC
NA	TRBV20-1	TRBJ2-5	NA	CSALTRETQYF	TGCAGTGCGTTGACTAGAGAGACCCAGTACTTC
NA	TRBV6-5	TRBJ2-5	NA	CASSSSLSTQYF	TGTGCCAGCAGTTCATCATTGTCGACCCAGTACTTC
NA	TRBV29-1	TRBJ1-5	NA	CSVEAGGNQPQHF	TGCAGCGTTGAAGCAGGGGGCAATCAGCCCCAGCATTTT
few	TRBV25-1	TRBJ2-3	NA	CASSDRVVNTQYF	TGTGCCAGCAGTGACAGGGTCGTGAATACGCAGTATTTT